A single sample gave rise to the 21 T cell receptor beta chains below, sequenced in a study of blood T cell repertoires in COVID-19. Some clones are missing from TCRdb's copy, which holds only in-frame ones; the method was immunoSEQ multiplex PCR. Among around 260,000 clones listed, over 80% were seen once. What was sequenced was peripheral blood. Receptors were obtained from a woman in her sixties or seventies with COVID-19, enrolled during active disease.

This sequence joins TRBV30 and TRBJ1-5, with a weak D call TRBD1 (6 bases). This CDR3 is 13 amino acids long. Germline V gene sequence: CDR1 GTSNPN, CDR2 SVGIG (reference sequence). V was pared by 7 bases and J by 4 bases, with 14 bases between. CDR3 sequence reads: CASSGTLNQPQHF. The CDR3, as DNA: TGTGCCTCTTCCGGGACACTTAATCAGCCCCAGCATTTT.

The chain is built from TRBV12-3 or TRBV12-4 and TRBJ2-1; no reliable D call. Deletions cut 5 bases from V and 7 bases from J, with 12 bases between. The CDR3 loop spans 13 amino acids. This CDR3 reads CASSLIHGNEQFF. The CDR3 DNA is TGTGCCAGCAGTCTAATACACGGGAATGAGCAGTTCTTC.

V and J are TRBV7-2 and TRBJ1-2; no clear D gene. Trimming cost V 5 bases and J 2 bases, with 15 bases left between them. The CDR3 runs to 15 residues. Per the germline V gene, CDR1 is SGHTA and CDR2 is FQGNSA. The CDR3 DNA sequence: TGTGCCAGCAGCCGTCCGGAGGTGGGGAACTATGGCTACACCTTC. This gives the protein CASSRPEVGNYGYTF.

The chain couples TRBV30 to TRBJ2-3; 9 bases fit TRBD2. V was pared by 2 bases and J by 1 base, with 7 bases of the junction left unmatched. CDR3 length: 16 residues. CDR1 is GTSNPN and CDR2 is SVGIG in the germline V gene (reference sequence). The CDR3 region has the DNA TGTGCCTGGAGTCGATGGGCGGGAGGGGGCACAGATACGCAGTATTTT. Its protein product is CAWSRWAGGGTDTQYF.

The chain carries TRBV5-1 and TRBJ2-7; D is possibly TRBD1 (5 bases). The CDR3 length is 18 residues. CDR1 is SGHRS and CDR2 is YFSETQ in the germline V gene. Trimming cost V 0 bases and J 2 bases, with 21 bases left between them. CDR3 DNA sequence: TGCGCCAGCAGCTTGGCCTCGGGTACCCGACAGACACCCTACGAGCAGTACTTC. This sequence encodes CASSLASGTRQTPYEQYF.

The V call is TRBV13, the J call TRBJ1-1; a weak D match, TRBD1 (5 bases). Looked up from germline, CDR1 is PRHDT and CDR2 is FYEKMQ (reference sequence). The CDR3 runs 15 residues. Trimming removed 5 bases from V and 1 base from J, with 14 bases in between. The CDR3 protein is CASSPGGMGNTEAFF. CDR3 coding DNA: TGTGCCAGCAGCCCCGGGGGTATGGGGAACACTGAAGCTTTCTTT. Variable domain in full (rest from reference TRBV13 and TRBJ1-1): AAGVIQSPRHLIKEKRETATLKCYPIPRHDTVYWYQQGPGQDPQFLISFYEKMQSDKGSIPDRFSAQQFSDYHSELNMSSLELGDSALYFCASSPGGMGNTEAFFGQGTRLTVV.

The chain is built from TRBV29-1 and TRBJ1-5, with 7 nucleotides matching TRBD1. The CDR3 totals 13 residues. Trimming cost V 5 bases and J 6 bases; bases outside gene matches: 7. Germline loops: CDR1 SQVTM, CDR2 ANQGSEA. CDR3 DNA sequence: TGCAGCGTTTTACAGGGGACGGGTCAGCCCCAGCATTTT. This codes for CSVLQGTGQPQHF. The entire variable domain, with the rest obtained from reference TRBV29-1 and TRBJ1-5, is as follows: SAVISQKPSRDICQRGTSLTIQCQVDSQVTMMFWYRQQPGQSLTLIATANQGSEATYESGFVIDKFPISRPNLTFSTLTVSNMSPEDSSIYLCSVLQGTGQPQHFGDGTRLSIL.

CDR3 nucleotide sequence: TGTGCCAGCAGTGAAGTAGAAAGAGAGACCCAGTACTTC. Protein sequence: CASSEVERETQYF. V is TRBV6-1 and J is TRBJ2-5, with D unresolved. V was cut by 1 base and J by 4 bases, with 7 bases left in between. This CDR3 comprises 13 residues. Germline-derived CDR1 and CDR2 are MNHNS and SASEGT.

The chain couples TRBV18 to TRBJ2-7, with TRBD1 matching 8 bases. Germline lookup yields CDR1 KGHSH and CDR2 LQKENI. The CDR3 totals 14 residues. Trimming at V came to 1 base and at J to 6 bases, leaving 5 bases not matched to a gene. CDR3 residues: CASSPRTGYGEQYF. The DNA of the CDR3 is TGTGCCAGCTCACCACGGACAGGGTATGGCGAGCAGTACTTC.

This chain links TRBV29-1 with TRBJ2-2; D call uncertain. The CDR3 runs to 10 residues. V dropped 7 bases and J dropped 7 bases, with 7 bases sitting between them. The germline gives CDR1 SQVTM, CDR2 ANQGSEA. CDR3 amino acids: CSAPRGELFF. The DNA for the CDR3 is TGCAGCGCCCCCCGCGGGGAGCTGTTTTTT.

This chain connects TRBV28 to TRBJ2-7; 10 bases map to TRBD2. Germline values: CDR1 MDHEN, CDR2 SYDVKM. Losses at the gene ends were 2 bases for V and 6 bases for J; bases not matched to a gene: 7. The CDR3 spans 15 residues. CDR3 sequence reads: CASSLIQAGGGEQYF. As DNA, the CDR3 is TGTGCCAGCAGTTTAATCCAAGCGGGAGGGGGCGAGCAGTACTTC.

Here the CDR3 reads CASSGRGGNSPLHF. The CDR3 DNA is TGTGCCAGCAGTGGACGAGGGGGCAATTCACCCCTCCACTTT. V and J are TRBV2 and TRBJ1-6; 7 nucleotides match TRBD1. V was pared by 4 bases and J by 7 bases, with 4 bases of the junction left unmatched. Germline V lookup: CDR1 SNHLY, CDR2 FYNNEI. The CDR3 length is 14 residues.

The CDR3 nucleotides are TGTGCCACCAGTGATGCCGGACAGTCGGAAGCTTTCTTT. It yields the protein CATSDAGQSEAFF. The chain is built from TRBV24-1 and TRBJ1-1; D is possibly TRBD1 (6 bases). This CDR3 is 13 amino acids long. The V gene lost 3 bases and the J gene lost 8 bases, with 12 bases spanning the gap. Germline V gene data show CDR1 as KGHDR and CDR2 as SFDVKD.

The chain couples TRBV5-8 to TRBJ1-1; 11 nucleotides match TRBD1. The length of the CDR3 is 15 residues. Germline assignment: CDR1 SGHTS and CDR2 YDEGEE. The V gene end was trimmed by 4 bases and the J gene end by 5 bases; junction bases not matched to a gene: 7. CDR3 sequence reads: CASSPGQGASTEAFF. The CDR3, as DNA: TGTGCCAGCAGCCCCGGACAGGGGGCTAGTACTGAAGCTTTCTTT. The full variable domain, completed using reference TRBV5-8 and TRBJ1-1, is EAGVTQSPTHLIKTRGQQATLRCSPISGHTSVYWYQQALGLGLQFLLWYDEGEERNRGNFPPRFSGRQFPNYSSELNVNALELEDSALYLCASSPGQGASTEAFFGQGTRLTVV.

The rearrangement joins TRBV11-3 to TRBJ1-2, with 7 bases aligning to TRBD1. After removal of 1 base from V and 5 bases from J, the junction contained 7 bases not matched to a gene. The CDR3 contains 15 residues. Germline loops: CDR1 SGHNT, CDR2 YENEEA. The chain's CDR3 is CASSLGSGTDYGYTF. CDR3 bases: TGTGCCAGCAGCTTAGGGTCTGGGACAGATTATGGCTACACCTTC.

The chain links TRBV19 to TRBJ2-2; the match to TRBD2 covers 8 bases. The CDR3 runs to 15 residues. Germline assignment: CDR1 LNHDA and CDR2 SQIVND (reference sequence). V shed 3 bases, J shed 5 bases, and the junction held 5 bases outside the gene matches. The CDR3 nucleotides are TGTGCCAGTAGTATCCAGCGGGAGTATACCGGGGAGCTGTTTTTT. Protein product: CASSIQREYTGELFF. Based on the CDR3 plus reference TRBV19 and TRBJ2-2, the full variable domain is DGGITQSPKYLFRKEGQNVTLSCEQNLNHDAMYWYRQDPGQGLRLIYYSQIVNDFQKGDIAEGYSVSREKKESFPLTVTSAQKNPTAFYLCASSIQREYTGELFFGEGSRLTVL.

V gene TRBV28 combines with J gene TRBJ2-7, with TRBD1 matching over 7 bases. The CDR3 sequence is 17 residues long. Unmatched junction bases numbered 14, after V lost 3 bases and J lost 3 bases. Germline CDR1 MDHEN, CDR2 SYDVKM. CDR3 nucleotides: TGTGCCAGCAGTTTCCAATCGGGACAGCGACGAGACTACGAGCAGTACTTC. This encodes CASSFQSGQRRDYEQYF.

This clone was seen a few times. V is TRBV14 and J is TRBJ2-3; unclear D gene. In germline, CDR1 is SGHDN, CDR2 FVKESK. This CDR3 comprises 13 residues. Trimming pared 5 bases from V and 3 bases from J, leaving 9 bases between. Written as DNA, the CDR3 is TGTGCCAGCAGCGGCACCCCGACAGATACGCAGTATTTT. Protein sequence: CASSGTPTDTQYF.

This clone was counted once. The genes are TRBV27 and TRBJ1-5; D remains unclear. Germline values: CDR1 MNHEY, CDR2 SMNVEV (reference sequence). The CDR3 has 13 residues. Deletions cut 3 bases from V and 1 base from J, with 4 bases between. CDR3 in amino acids: CASSFQSNQPQHF. In nucleotides, the CDR3 is TGTGCCAGCAGTTTTCAGAGCAATCAGCCCCAGCATTTT.

The chain has TRBV30 and TRBJ2-3, with TRBD2 identical over 10 bases. The CDR3 extends over 14 amino acids. The J segment lost 0 bases and the V segment lost 3 bases, leaving 0 bases of the junction unmatched. The germline gives CDR1 GTSNPN, CDR2 SVGIG (reference sequence). The CDR3 nucleotides read TGTGCCTGGAGGGGACTAGCGAGCACAGATACGCAGTATTTT. It yields the protein CAWRGLASTDTQYF.

This chain links TRBV2 with TRBJ1-6, with 8 bases aligning to TRBD1. Unmatched junction bases numbered 8, after V lost 7 bases and J lost 6 bases. The germline gives CDR1 SNHLY, CDR2 FYNNEI. This CDR3 region has 15 residues. The CDR3 sequence is CASKEETGANSPLHF. In nucleotides, the CDR3 is TGTGCCAGCAAAGAAGAGACAGGGGCTAATTCACCCCTCCACTTT.